Listed here are 9 T cell receptor beta chains from one sample, sequenced in a study of T cell clones after liver transplantation. Some clones are missing from TCRdb's copy, which holds only in-frame ones; the method was immunoSEQ multiplex PCR. The sample has 70,000 to 80,000 clones, 90% seen once; the top ten hold roughly 2.5%. Specimen: CD4+ T cells from blood, collected before liver transplant. These receptors all come from a human donor who received a liver transplant.

This rearrangement joins TRBV9 to TRBJ2-2, with 11 bases matching TRBD2. CDR1 and CDR2 (germline): SGDLS, YYNGEE. With V trimmed by 3 bases and J by 6 bases, 7 bases remained unmatched. The CDR3 consists of 16 residues. For the CDR3, the DNA is TGTGCCAGCAGCGCGTACGGGACTAGCGGTTCCGGGGAGCTGTTTTTT. This encodes CASSAYGTSGSGELFF. The full variable domain, in which reference TRBV9 and TRBJ2-2 provide the parts outside the CDR3, is DSGVTQTPKHLITATGQRVTLRCSPRSGDLSVYWYQQSLDQGLQFLIQYYNGEERAKGNILERFSAQQFPDLHSELNLSSLELGDSALYFCASSAYGTSGSGELFFGEGSRLTVL.

V is TRBV28 and J is TRBJ2-1; TRBD2 is a possible D gene (6 bases). Deletions cut 3 bases from V and 1 base from J, with 10 bases between. From germline, CDR1 is MDHEN and CDR2 SYDVKM. The CDR3 is 15 residues long. The CDR3 DNA reads as TGTGCCAGCAGTTTTTCTGCGGGGTCCTACAATGAGCAGTTCTTC. As protein: CASSFSAGSYNEQFF.

This clone was seen only a few times. V gene TRBV4-1 combines with J gene TRBJ2-3, with D perhaps matching TRBD1 (6 bases). Between the trimmed V and J ends, which lost 0 bases and 3 bases, there was a span of 10 bases. From germline, CDR1 is MGHRA and CDR2 YSYEKL. The CDR3 loop spans 15 amino acids. The CDR3: CASSQDDRTTDTQYF. In DNA, the CDR3 is TGCGCCAGCAGCCAAGATGACAGGACGACAGATACGCAGTATTTT.

This clone is a singleton in its sample. This chain links TRBV30 with TRBJ2-3; TRBD2 might be the D (5 bases). Germline V gene sequence: CDR1 GTSNPN, CDR2 SVGIG (reference sequence). CDR3 size: 10 residues. V lost 7 bases and J 8 bases, leaving 10 bases between the germline ends. In nucleotides, the CDR3 is TGTGCCTTTGGACTCGGTACGCAGTATTTT. Translation: CAFGLGTQYF.

CDR3 bases: TGTGCCAGTAGTCCTATCGCCCAGCGGACATTCGGGGGGACCCAGTACTTC. Its translation: CASSPIAQRTFGGTQYF. This chain connects TRBV19 to TRBJ2-5; possibly TRBD2 for D (6 bases). The CDR3 covers 17 residues. Trimming cost V 5 bases and J 7 bases, with 26 bases left between them. CDR1 is LNHDA and CDR2 is SQIVND in the germline V gene (reference sequence).

This clone has a handful of counts. The chain links TRBV19 to TRBJ1-1; TRBD1 matches 10 bases. J lost 0 bases, V lost 4 bases, and 8 bases had no gene match. CDR1 is LNHDA, CDR2 SQIVND, per germline (reference sequence). This CDR3 has 17 amino acids. DNA of the CDR3: TGTGCCAGTAGTAATCGGGACAGGGGATCCATGAACACTGAAGCTTTCTTT. This translates into CASSNRDRGSMNTEAFF.

The chain joins TRBV11-2 to TRBJ2-7, with 9 bases that match TRBD2. Trimming took 0 bases from V and 0 from J; bases not matched to a gene: 6. The CDR3 has 17 residues. Per germline, CDR1 SGHAT and CDR2 FQNNGV. CDR3 amino acids: CASSLDPRSGSSYEQYF. CDR3 bases: TGTGCCAGCAGCTTAGACCCTCGTAGCGGGAGCTCCTACGAGCAGTACTTC. Drawing the rest from reference TRBV11-2 and TRBJ2-7, the complete variable domain is EAGVAQSPRYKIIEKRQSVAFWCNPISGHATLYWYQQILGQGPKLLIQFQNNGVVDDSQLPKDRFSAERLKGVDSTLKIQPAKLEDSAVYLCASSLDPRSGSSYEQYFGPGTRLTVT.

The V gene is TRBV7-2, the J gene TRBJ2-3; 16 bases are a match to TRBD2. Germline V gives CDR1 SGHTA, CDR2 FQGNSA. The length of the CDR3 is 18 residues. Unmatched junction bases numbered 0, after V lost 0 bases and J lost 0 bases. The CDR3 sequence is CASSLAGLAGGSTDTQYF. The CDR3 DNA sequence: TGTGCCAGCAGCTTAGCGGGACTAGCGGGAGGGAGCACAGATACGCAGTATTTT.

The chain has TRBV13 and TRBJ1-4; D possibly corresponds to TRBD1 (6 bases). The CDR3 covers 16 residues. V was pared by 0 bases and J by 5 bases, with 13 bases between. CDR1 is PRHDT, CDR2 FYEKMQ, per germline (reference sequence). CDR3 nucleotides: TGTGCCAGCAGCTTAGGTTGGACAGAAACAAATGAAAAACTGTTTTTT. Residues: CASSLGWTETNEKLFF.